The 14 T cell receptor beta chains below come from one sample, sequenced in a study of blood T cell repertoires in COVID-19. The repertoire was sequenced with immunoSEQ multiplex PCR; TCRdb's copy has only in-frame clones and lacks some. The sample lists tens of thousands of clones; roughly 80% were seen once. The sample was peripheral blood. These receptors were collected from a woman in her sixties or seventies with acute or convalescent COVID-19.

The genes are TRBV27 and TRBJ1-4; D might be TRBD1 (5 bases). Per the germline V gene, CDR1 is MNHEY and CDR2 is SMNVEV (reference sequence). Trimming cost V 0 bases and J 5 bases, with 10 bases left between them. The CDR3 is made up of 15 amino acids. CDR3 in DNA: TGTGCCAGCAGTTTATCAGGGGAGGGGAATGAAAAACTGTTTTTT. Translating gives CASSLSGEGNEKLFF.

In this sample, this clone turned up once. The chain has TRBV6-1 and TRBJ1-1; D might be TRBD1 (5 bases). The V end was cut by 2 bases, the J end by 5 bases, with 12 bases between. CDR3 length: 14 amino acids. Per germline, CDR1 MNHNS and CDR2 SASEGT. The CDR3 sequence is CASSETGEVTEAFF. DNA of the CDR3: TGTGCCAGCAGTGAAACGGGGGAAGTAACTGAAGCTTTCTTT.

This chain links TRBV7-2 with TRBJ1-1; TRBD1 matches at 9 bases. The CDR3 is 14 residues long. The V and J ends lost 5 bases and 5 bases, in that order; junction bases with no gene match: 6. Germline CDR1 SGHTA, CDR2 FQGNSA. The CDR3 spells CASSRDRGGTEAFF. CDR3 nucleotides: TGTGCCAGCAGCCGCGACAGGGGGGGAACTGAAGCTTTCTTT.

This rearrangement joins TRBV10-2 to TRBJ2-2, with D hard to call. The V gene's germline CDR1 is WSHSY and CDR2 SAAADI. V was clipped by 7 bases and J by 1 base, with 7 bases between them. The CDR3 extends over 13 amino acids. CDR3 sequence reads: CASTRRNTGELFF. CDR3 coding DNA: TGCGCCAGCACCCGGAGGAACACCGGGGAGCTGTTTTTT.

The chain links TRBV7-2 to TRBJ2-2; 11 bases fit TRBD1. Unmatched junction bases numbered 1, after V lost 0 bases and J lost 4 bases. The V gene's germline CDR1 is SGHTA and CDR2 FQGNSA. The CDR3 consists of 16 residues. CDR3 sequence reads: CASSLAGTGGTGELFF. The CDR3 bases are TGTGCCAGCAGCTTAGCCGGGACAGGGGGCACCGGGGAGCTGTTTTTT.

The gene calls are TRBV25-1 and TRBJ1-6; D unresolved. The CDR3 contains 13 residues. From germline, CDR1 is MGHDK and CDR2 SYGVNS. V lost 8 bases and J lost 2, with 7 bases in between. CDR3 loop: CASSKPYNSPLHF. In nucleotides, the CDR3 is TGTGCCAGCTCCAAGCCCTATAATTCACCCCTCCACTTT. Full variable domain (rest looked up from reference TRBV25-1 and TRBJ1-6): EADIYQTPRYLVIGTGKKITLECSQTMGHDKMYWYQQDPGMELHLIHYSYGVNSTEKGDLSSESTVSRIRTEHFPLTLESARPSHTSQYLCASSKPYNSPLHFGNGTRLTVT.

CDR3 loop: CASSNIGNQPQHF. The CDR3, as DNA: TGTGCCAGCAGCAATATCGGCAATCAGCCCCAGCATTTT. The chain carries TRBV7-6 and TRBJ1-5; D is unclear. Germline values: CDR1 SGHVS, CDR2 FNYEAQ. Trimming stripped 5 bases from V and 2 bases from J, with 7 bases between. The CDR3 contains 13 residues.

The rearrangement uses TRBV5-1 and TRBJ2-4; no clear D gene. In germline, CDR1 is SGHRS, CDR2 YFSETQ. V lost 4 bases and J lost 0, with 8 bases in between. This CDR3 spans 14 amino acids. The CDR3 bases are TGCGCCAGCAGCAAAGAGCTAGCCAAAAACATTCAGTACTTC. Translating it yields CASSKELAKNIQYF.

The chain couples TRBV2 to TRBJ2-1, with D possibly matching TRBD2 (6 bases). Germline CDR1 SNHLY, CDR2 FYNNEI. This CDR3 spans 15 amino acids. V dropped 2 bases and J dropped 3 bases, with 11 bases sitting between them. The CDR3 DNA sequence: TGTGCCAGCAGTGAATTCGGGGACTTCTACAATGAGCAGTTCTTC. It is translated as CASSEFGDFYNEQFF.

J is TRBJ1-1 and V is TRBV10-2; D remains ambiguous. The germline V gene has CDR1 WSHSY and CDR2 SAAADI. The CDR3 has 13 residues. Trimming took off 1 base at V and 1 base at J, with 4 bases between the two ends. For the CDR3, the DNA is TGCGCCAGCAGTGAGTACAGGAACACTGAAGCTTTCTTT. Amino acids: CASSEYRNTEAFF.

Here the CDR3 DNA reads TGTGCCAGCAGTACCGGGACTAGCGGGGGATTTATAGATACGCAGTATTTT. Residues: CASSTGTSGGFIDTQYF. The V call is TRBV7-2, the J call TRBJ2-3; TRBD2 agrees at 14 bases. CDR1 SGHTA and CDR2 FQGNSA come from the germline V gene. V was pared by 6 bases and J by 5 bases, with 10 bases of the junction left unmatched. The CDR3 is made up of 17 amino acids.

The chain uses TRBV28 and TRBJ1-4; weak D call: TRBD1 (5 bases). The CDR3 spans 13 residues. From germline, CDR1 is MDHEN and CDR2 SYDVKM. Trimming removed 2 bases at V and 5 bases at J, with 6 bases between. The CDR3 bases are TGTGCCAGCAGTTTACCAGGGAATGAAAAACTGTTTTTT. It yields the protein CASSLPGNEKLFF. The full variable domain, completed using reference TRBV28 and TRBJ1-4, is DVKVTQSSRYLVKRTGEKVFLECVQDMDHENMFWYRQDPGLGLRLIYFSYDVKMKEKGDIPEGYSVSREKKERFSLILESASTNQTSMYLCASSLPGNEKLFFGSGTQLSVL.

This rearrangement joins TRBV5-8 to TRBJ1-1; a weak D match, TRBD1 (6 bases). Germline lookup yields CDR1 SGHTS and CDR2 YDEGEE. V was shortened by 3 bases and J by 4 bases, with 13 bases between the two germline ends. The CDR3 length is 14 residues. The CDR3 DNA follows: TGTGCCAGCAGCTCCGGTTTGGACAGCACTGAAGCTTTCTTT. Its protein is CASSSGLDSTEAFF. The variable domain in full, with the rest retrieved from reference TRBV5-8 and TRBJ1-1, is EAGVTQSPTHLIKTRGQQATLRCSPISGHTSVYWYQQALGLGLQFLLWYDEGEERNRGNFPPRFSGRQFPNYSSELNVNALELEDSALYLCASSSGLDSTEAFFGQGTRLTVV.

The chain uses TRBV12-3 or TRBV12-4 and TRBJ1-2; D gene ambiguous. V lost 3 bases and J lost 8, with 13 bases in between. The CDR3 totals 13 residues. Written as DNA, the CDR3 is TGTGCCAGCAGTTTCCACGGGGAAGGCGGCTACACCTTC. It is translated as CASSFHGEGGYTF.